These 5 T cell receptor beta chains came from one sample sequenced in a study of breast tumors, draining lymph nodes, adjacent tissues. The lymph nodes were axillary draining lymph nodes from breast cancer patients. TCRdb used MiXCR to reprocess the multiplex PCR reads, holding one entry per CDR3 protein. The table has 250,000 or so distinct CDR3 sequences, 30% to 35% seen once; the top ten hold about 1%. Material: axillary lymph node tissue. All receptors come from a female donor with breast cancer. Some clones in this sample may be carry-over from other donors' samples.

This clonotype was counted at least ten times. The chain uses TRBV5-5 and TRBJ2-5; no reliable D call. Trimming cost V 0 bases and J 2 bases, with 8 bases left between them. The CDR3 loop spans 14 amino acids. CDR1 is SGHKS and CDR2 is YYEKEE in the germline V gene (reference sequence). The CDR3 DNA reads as TGTGCCAGCAGCTTGGGGCTGGGACAAGAGACCCAGTACTTC. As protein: CASSLGLGQETQYF.

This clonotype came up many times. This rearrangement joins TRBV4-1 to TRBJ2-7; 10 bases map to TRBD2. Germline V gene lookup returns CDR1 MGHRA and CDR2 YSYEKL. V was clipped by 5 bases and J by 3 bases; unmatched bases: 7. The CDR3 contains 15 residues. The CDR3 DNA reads TGCGCCAGCAGCAGCAGCGGGAGGGTTGACTACGAGCAGTACTTC. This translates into CASSSSGRVDYEQYF.

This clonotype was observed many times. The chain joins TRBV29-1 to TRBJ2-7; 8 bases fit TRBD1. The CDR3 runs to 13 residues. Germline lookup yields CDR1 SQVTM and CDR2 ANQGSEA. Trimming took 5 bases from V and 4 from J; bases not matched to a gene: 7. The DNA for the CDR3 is TGCAGCGTTCCCCGGACAGGGTCTTACGAGCAGTACTTC. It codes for CSVPRTGSYEQYF.

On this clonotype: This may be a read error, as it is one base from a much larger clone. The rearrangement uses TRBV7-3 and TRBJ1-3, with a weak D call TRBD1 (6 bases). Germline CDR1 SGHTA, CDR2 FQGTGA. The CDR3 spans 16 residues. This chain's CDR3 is CASSLISGVGGNAIYF. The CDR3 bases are TGTGCCAGCAGCTTAATATCGGGGGTAGGGGGAAACGCCATATATTTT.

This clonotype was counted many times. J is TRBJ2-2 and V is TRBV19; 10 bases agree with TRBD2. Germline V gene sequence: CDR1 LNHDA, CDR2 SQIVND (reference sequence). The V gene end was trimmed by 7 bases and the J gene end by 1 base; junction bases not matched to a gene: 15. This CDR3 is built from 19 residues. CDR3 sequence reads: CASNWDTGTSEQNTGELFF. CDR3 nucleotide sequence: TGTGCCAGTAATTGGGACACCGGGACTAGCGAGCAGAACACCGGGGAGCTGTTTTTT.